This T cell receptor beta chain is from a study of CD8 T cells in Susac syndrome. Reverse transcription of about 0.45 to 1 ug RNA was performed with random hexamers. The TCR beta CDR3 was amplified by immunoSEQ multiplex PCR across 54 Vbeta, 13 Jbeta. TCRdb independently ran MiXCR on the immunoSEQ multiplex PCR reads; one entry per CDR3 protein. The profile covers around 170,000 distinct CDR3 sequences, with about 90% appearing a single time and about 0.073% taken by the ten largest. Sequencing of TCR beta drew on CD8+ and CD4+ T cells from blood. The control group consisted of healthy donors matched for age and sex. Negative magnetic isolation gave CD8+ and CD4+ cells; FACS enriched CD8+ TEMRA. This clonotype was counted a single time. V lost 3 bases and J lost 0, with 15 bases in between. Looked up from germline, CDR1 is SQVTM and CDR2 is ANQGSEA. The CDR3 contains 16 residues.

The clonotype comes from a human donor in good health. This chain joins TRBV29-1 and TRBJ2-1, with D possibly TRBD2 on 5 matching bases. Specimen: CD4+ T cells from PBMCs. The CDR3 loop reads CSVEDPSGYSYNEQFF. The CDR3 DNA follows: TGCAGCGTTGAGGACCCCAGCGGATACTCCTACAATGAGCAGTTCTTC.